The 7 T cell receptor beta chains below all came from one sample that was sequenced in a study of cytomegalovirus exposure and HLA in healthy donors. PCR primers comprised 60 Vbeta and 13 Jbeta primers. Using immunoSEQ multiplex PCR, the repertoire was profiled, and TCRdb retains in-frame clones only, with some absent. The sample contains 120,000 or so clones, about 78% of which appear only once. The sequenced material came from PBMCs. Receptor source: a woman in her thirties or forties in good health and CMV-seropositive.

J is TRBJ1-2 and V is TRBV28; weak D call: TRBD1 (6 bases). The V end was cut by 4 bases, the J end by 7 bases, with 16 bases between. This CDR3 region has 14 residues. The germline CDR1 and CDR2 sequences are MDHEN and SYDVKM. CDR3 in DNA: TGTGCCAGCAGTTCACAGGGATTACTCGGTGGCTACACCTTC. Translating gives CASSSQGLLGGYTF.

The chain carries TRBV6-5 and TRBJ2-2, with a weak D call TRBD1 (6 bases). Trimming cost V 8 bases and J 4 bases, with 14 bases left between them. Germline V gene lookup returns CDR1 MNHEY and CDR2 SVGAGI. CDR3 length: 14 residues. The CDR3: CASHRDMSTGELFF. The CDR3 bases are TGTGCCAGCCACCGGGACATGAGCACCGGGGAGCTGTTTTTT.

The rearrangement uses TRBV7-6 and TRBJ2-2; D may be TRBD1 (5 bases). Trimming left V 5 bases short and J 3 bases short, with 7 bases between. The CDR3 runs to 13 residues. The germline V gene has CDR1 SGHVS and CDR2 FNYEAQ. The chain's CDR3 is CASSQQDTGELFF. The CDR3 coding sequence is TGTGCCAGCAGCCAACAGGACACCGGGGAGCTGTTTTTT.

The chain combines TRBV10-3 with TRBJ1-2; TRBD1 matches 10 bases. The CDR3 covers 19 residues. Trimming cost V 4 bases and J 0 bases; bases outside gene matches: 14. Per the germline V gene, CDR1 is ENHRY and CDR2 is SYGVKD. CDR3 amino acids: CAISGQPGTGALTNYGYTF. In DNA, the CDR3 is TGTGCCATCAGTGGGCAGCCCGGGACAGGGGCCCTAACTAACTATGGCTACACCTTC.

The genes are TRBV5-4 and TRBJ2-2, with D possibly TRBD2 on 6 matching bases. V lost 2 bases and J 4 bases, leaving 12 bases between the germline ends. CDR1 is SGHNT and CDR2 is YYREEE in the germline V gene (reference sequence). The CDR3 covers 15 residues. The CDR3 bases are TGTGCCAGCAGCTTAGCGGGCAGGGTCACCGGGGAGCTGTTTTTT. Translated: CASSLAGRVTGELFF.

This clone was seen a handful of times. V gene TRBV7-2 combines with J gene TRBJ1-3; maybe TRBD1 (6 bases). Germline V lookup: CDR1 SGHTA, CDR2 FQGNSA. The CDR3 is 16 amino acids. Between the trimmed V and J ends, which lost 0 bases and 2 bases, there was a span of 11 bases. The chain's CDR3 is CASSLAGGYTGNTIYF. The CDR3 nucleotides are TGTGCCAGCAGCTTAGCAGGGGGTTATACTGGAAACACCATATATTTT. The full variable domain, its missing parts supplied by reference TRBV7-2 and TRBJ1-3, is GAGVSQSPSNKVTEKGKDVELRCDPISGHTALYWYRQSLGQGLEFLIYFQGNSAPDKSGLPSDRFSAERTGGSVSTLTIQRTQQEDSAVYLCASSLAGGYTGNTIYFGEGSWLTVV.

The V and J genes are TRBV7-6 and TRBJ2-3, with D maybe TRBD2 (7 bases). The CDR3 has 16 amino acids. V dropped 1 base and J dropped 0 bases, with 11 bases sitting between them. Looked up from germline, CDR1 is SGHVS and CDR2 is FNYEAQ. The CDR3 reads CASSLVGGVSTDTQYF. For the CDR3, the DNA is TGTGCCAGCAGCTTAGTAGGGGGGGTAAGCACAGATACGCAGTATTTT.